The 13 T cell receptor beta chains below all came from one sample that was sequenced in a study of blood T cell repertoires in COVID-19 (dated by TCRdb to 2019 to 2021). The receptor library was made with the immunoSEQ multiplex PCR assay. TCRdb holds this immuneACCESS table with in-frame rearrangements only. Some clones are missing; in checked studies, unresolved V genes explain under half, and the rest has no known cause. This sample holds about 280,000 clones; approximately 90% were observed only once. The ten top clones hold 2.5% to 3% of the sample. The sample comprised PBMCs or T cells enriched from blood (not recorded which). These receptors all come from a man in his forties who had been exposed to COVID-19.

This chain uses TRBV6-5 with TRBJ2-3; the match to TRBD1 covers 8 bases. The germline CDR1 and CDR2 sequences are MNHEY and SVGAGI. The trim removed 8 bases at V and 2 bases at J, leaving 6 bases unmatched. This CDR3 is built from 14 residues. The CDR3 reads CASQDREVTDTQYF. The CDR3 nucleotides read TGTGCCAGCCAGGACAGGGAGGTCACAGATACGCAGTATTTT.

This CDR3 reads CASREQGAVGLYTEAFF. The CDR3 bases are TGTGCCAGCAGAGAACAGGGGGCCGTAGGATTGTACACTGAAGCTTTCTTT. This chain connects TRBV6-1 to TRBJ1-1; 9 nucleotides match TRBD1. V lost 6 bases to trimming and J lost 3 bases; unmatched junction nucleotides: 14. Germline V gene data show CDR1 as MNHNS and CDR2 as SASEGT. This CDR3 is 17 amino acids long.

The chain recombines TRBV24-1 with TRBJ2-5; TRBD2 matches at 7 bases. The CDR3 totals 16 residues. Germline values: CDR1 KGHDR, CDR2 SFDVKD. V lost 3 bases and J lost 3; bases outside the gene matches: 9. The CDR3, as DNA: TGTGCCACCAGTGATAACAGCGGGGCCGACGAAGAGACCCAGTACTTC. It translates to CATSDNSGADEETQYF.

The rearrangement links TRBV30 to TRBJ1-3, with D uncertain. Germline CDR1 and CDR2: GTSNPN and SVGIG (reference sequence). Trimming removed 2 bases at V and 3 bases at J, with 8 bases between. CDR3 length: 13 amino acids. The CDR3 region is CAWSTGYGNTIYF. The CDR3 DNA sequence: TGTGCCTGGAGTACGGGGTATGGAAACACCATATATTTT. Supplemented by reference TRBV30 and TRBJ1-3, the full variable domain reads SQTIHQWPATLVQPVGSPLSLECTVEGTSNPNLYWYRQAAGRGLQLLFYSVGIGQISSEVPQNLSASRPQDRQFILSSKKLLLSDSGFYLCAWSTGYGNTIYFGEGSWLTVV.

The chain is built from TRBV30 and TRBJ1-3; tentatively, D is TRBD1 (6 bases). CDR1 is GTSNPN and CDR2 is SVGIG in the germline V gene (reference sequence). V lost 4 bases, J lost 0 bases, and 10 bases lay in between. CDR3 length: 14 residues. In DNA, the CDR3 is TGTGCCTGGACACAGGGCTTCTCTGGAAACACCATATATTTT. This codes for CAWTQGFSGNTIYF. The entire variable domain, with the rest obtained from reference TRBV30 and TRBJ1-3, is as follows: SQTIHQWPATLVQPVGSPLSLECTVEGTSNPNLYWYRQAAGRGLQLLFYSVGIGQISSEVPQNLSASRPQDRQFILSSKKLLLSDSGFYLCAWTQGFSGNTIYFGEGSWLTVV.

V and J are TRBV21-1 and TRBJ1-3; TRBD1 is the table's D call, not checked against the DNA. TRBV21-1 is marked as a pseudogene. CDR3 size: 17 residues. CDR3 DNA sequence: TGTGCCAGCAGCAAAATGCTCCGACAGGGTATTGGAAACACCATATATTTT. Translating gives CASSKMLRQGIGNTIYF.

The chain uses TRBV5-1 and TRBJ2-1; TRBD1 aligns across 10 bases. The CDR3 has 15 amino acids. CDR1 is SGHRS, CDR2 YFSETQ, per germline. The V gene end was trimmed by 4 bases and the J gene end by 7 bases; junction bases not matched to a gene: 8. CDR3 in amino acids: CASSPRDRGTNEQFF. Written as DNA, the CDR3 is TGCGCCAGCAGCCCACGGGACAGGGGAACTAATGAGCAGTTCTTC.

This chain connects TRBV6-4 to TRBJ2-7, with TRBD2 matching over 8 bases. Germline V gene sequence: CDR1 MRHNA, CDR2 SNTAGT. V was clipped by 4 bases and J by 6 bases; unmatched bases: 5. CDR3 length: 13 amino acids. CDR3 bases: TGTGCCAGCAGTGCGGACGGGAGGGGCGAGCAGTACTTC. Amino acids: CASSADGRGEQYF.

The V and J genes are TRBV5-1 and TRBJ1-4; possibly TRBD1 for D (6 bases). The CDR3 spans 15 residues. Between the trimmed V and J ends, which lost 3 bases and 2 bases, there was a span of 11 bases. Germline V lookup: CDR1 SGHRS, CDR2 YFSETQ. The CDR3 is CASSWGHGTNEKLFF. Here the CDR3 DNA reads TGCGCCAGCAGCTGGGGGCATGGCACTAATGAAAAACTGTTTTTT.

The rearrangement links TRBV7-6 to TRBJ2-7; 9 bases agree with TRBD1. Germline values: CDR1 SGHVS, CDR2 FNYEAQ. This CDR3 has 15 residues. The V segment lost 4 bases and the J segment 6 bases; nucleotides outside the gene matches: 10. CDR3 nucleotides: TGTGCCAGCAGCTCTACCCCGGGACAGGGCTCCGAGCAGTACTTC. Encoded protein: CASSSTPGQGSEQYF.

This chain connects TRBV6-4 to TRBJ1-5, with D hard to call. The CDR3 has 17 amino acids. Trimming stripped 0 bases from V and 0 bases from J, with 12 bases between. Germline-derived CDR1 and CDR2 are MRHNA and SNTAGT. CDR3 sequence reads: CASSDSGRLHSNQPQHF. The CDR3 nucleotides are TGTGCCAGCAGTGACTCTGGCCGCTTGCATAGCAATCAGCCCCAGCATTTT.

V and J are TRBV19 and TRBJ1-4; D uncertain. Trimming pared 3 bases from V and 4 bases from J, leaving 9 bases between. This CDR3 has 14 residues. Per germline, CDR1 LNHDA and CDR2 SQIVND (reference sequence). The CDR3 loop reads CASSIRGFNEKLFF. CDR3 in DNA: TGTGCCAGTAGTATCCGAGGATTTAATGAAAAACTGTTTTTT.

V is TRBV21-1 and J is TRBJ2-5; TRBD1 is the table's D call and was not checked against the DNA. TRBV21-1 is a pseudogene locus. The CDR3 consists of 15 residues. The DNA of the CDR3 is TGTGCCAGCAGCACGGCCAGGGGAAAACAAGAGACCCAGTACTTC. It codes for CASSTARGKQETQYF.